These 24 T cell receptor beta chains share one sample of origin, sequenced in a study of T cells in Graves' hyperthyroidism and ophthalmopathy. TCR beta CDR3 regions were amplified from RNA transcripts. HTBI primers were the set used in a first-round RT-PCR of the TCR CDR3. Using its own MiXCR run on the multiplex PCR reads, TCRdb lists one record per CDR3 protein. The profile shows 490,000 or so distinct CDR3 sequences, around 43% of them singletons. The sample taken for sequencing was peripheral blood or thyroid tissue (not recorded which). These receptors all stem from an adult woman with Graves' disease, either hyperthyroidism or ophthalmopathy (not recorded which).

The J gene is TRBJ2-7, the V gene TRBV2; 7 bases map to TRBD1. CDR3 size: 14 residues. The ends lost 5 bases at V and 1 base at J; junction bases unmatched: 5. The germline CDR1 and CDR2 sequences are SNHLY and FYNNEI. The CDR3, as DNA: TGTGCCAGCAGTAGACAGGGTTATTCCTACGAGCAGTACTTC. As protein: CASSRQGYSYEQYF.

The chain combines TRBV24-1 with TRBJ2-3; D is possibly TRBD1 (6 bases). Germline V gene data show CDR1 as KGHDR and CDR2 as SFDVKD. The CDR3 is 15 amino acids. V gave up 3 bases and J gave up 6 bases, with 15 bases separating them. CDR3 amino acids: CATSDPGTLRDTQYF. The CDR3 nucleotides are TGTGCCACCAGTGATCCTGGGACATTGAGGGATACGCAGTATTTT.

The chain uses TRBV7-2 and TRBJ2-5, with D possibly being TRBD2 (6 bases). Germline V CDR1 and CDR2: SGHTA, FQGNSA. The CDR3 has 13 amino acids. Trimming took off 7 bases at V and 3 bases at J, with 12 bases between the two ends. CDR3 DNA: TGTGCCAGCACCCCCCCGGGAGAAGAGACCCAGTACTTC. Protein product: CASTPPGEETQYF.

V and J are TRBV7-2 and TRBJ1-5, with D possibly being TRBD1 (6 bases). The V gene's germline CDR1 is SGHTA and CDR2 FQGNSA. Trimming removed 1 base at V and 2 bases at J, with 12 bases between. There are 16 residues in the CDR3. The CDR3 reads CASSLVGGRGNQPQHF. CDR3 DNA: TGTGCCAGCAGCTTAGTAGGGGGGAGGGGCAATCAGCCCCAGCATTTT.

The rearrangement joins TRBV2 to TRBJ1-1, with 8 bases lining up with TRBD1. The CDR3 runs 13 residues. The V and J ends lost 6 bases and 3 bases, in that order; junction bases with no gene match: 3. Per germline, CDR1 SNHLY and CDR2 FYNNEI. As DNA, the CDR3 is TGTGCCAGCAGCGAACAGGGGGACACTGAAGCTTTCTTT. This encodes CASSEQGDTEAFF.

With regard to this clonotype: A much larger clone differs from this one at a single base, so this may be a read error. The chain recombines TRBV10-3 with TRBJ1-1, with 7 nucleotides matching TRBD1. Looked up from germline, CDR1 is ENHRY and CDR2 is SYGVKD. V was pared by 5 bases and J by 5 bases, with 14 bases of the junction left unmatched. This CDR3 has 16 amino acids. This CDR3 reads CAISYTWDSPRTEAFF. The CDR3 DNA follows: TGTGCCATCAGTTACACTTGGGACAGTCCGAGAACTGAAGCTTTCTTT.

There are many counts of this clonotype. This chain connects TRBV7-2 to TRBJ2-7; D unclear. V lost 1 base, J lost 4 bases, and 8 bases lay in between. CDR1 SGHTA and CDR2 FQGNSA come from the germline V gene. This CDR3 comprises 13 residues. CDR3 sequence: CASSLVANYEQYF. In DNA form, the CDR3 reads TGTGCCAGCAGCTTAGTGGCCAATTACGAGCAGTACTTC.

The chain joins TRBV7-6 to TRBJ2-7; D may be TRBD1 or TRBD2 (6 bases each). The CDR3 has 15 residues. Germline V gene data show CDR1 as SGHVS and CDR2 as FNYEAQ. Trimming shortened V by 5 bases and J by 5 bases, and 19 bases separated the two germline ends. CDR3 region: CASSDGGAGDNEQYF. The DNA for the CDR3 is TGTGCCAGCAGCGACGGAGGGGCAGGGGACAACGAGCAGTACTTC.

This chain links TRBV2 with TRBJ2-6, with D unclear. The CDR3 loop spans 13 amino acids. CDR1 and CDR2 from the germline V gene are SNHLY and FYNNEI. Trimming took 2 bases from V and 3 from J, leaving 2 bases between them. Written as DNA, the CDR3 is TGTGCCAGCAGTGAAATTGGGGCCAACGTCCTGACTTTC. This codes for CASSEIGANVLTF.

This clonotype was counted at least ten times. The rearrangement links TRBV3-1 to TRBJ1-2; D is unclear. This CDR3 comprises 13 residues. V lost 0 bases to trimming and J lost 8 bases, with 10 bases between them. Germline CDR1 reads LGHDT; CDR2 reads YNNKEL (reference sequence). CDR3 in amino acids: CASSQEGSRGYTF. CDR3 sequence (DNA): TGTGCCAGCAGCCAAGAAGGGTCGCGGGGCTACACCTTC.

This clonotype was counted only a few times. The CDR3 DNA reads TGTGCGGCCACCACGGGGAGGGGGGATTCACCCCTCCACTTT. It encodes CAATTGRGDSPLHF. This chain joins TRBV10-3 and TRBJ1-6, with a possible D match to TRBD1 (6 bases). This CDR3 contains 14 residues. Germline V gene sequence: CDR1 ENHRY, CDR2 SYGVKD.

This clonotype showed up just a few times. The J gene is TRBJ1-6, the V gene TRBV12-3 or TRBV12-4, with a weak D call TRBD1 (5 bases). The length of the CDR3 is 16 residues. V lost 7 bases and J lost 10, with 23 bases in between. CDR3 amino acids: CASNRPGHLVGSPLHF. The CDR3 DNA is TGTGCCAGCAACCGACCCGGACACCTTGTGGGGTCACCCCTCCACTTT.

This clonotype was counted between two and nine times. V gene TRBV2 combines with J gene TRBJ1-3, with D tentatively TRBD1 (5 bases). V was shortened by 6 bases and J by 0 bases, with 12 bases between the two germline ends. This CDR3 is built from 15 residues. From germline, CDR1 is SNHLY and CDR2 FYNNEI. In nucleotides, the CDR3 is TGTGCCAGCAGGGCGCGGGGGACCTCTGGAAACACCATATATTTT. It translates to CASRARGTSGNTIYF.

The genes are TRBV15 and TRBJ2-5; tentative D call: TRBD2 (5 bases). Trimming removed 0 bases from V and 1 base from J, with 12 bases in between. The CDR3 has 16 amino acids. Per the germline V gene, CDR1 is LNHNV and CDR2 is YYDKDF (reference sequence). For the CDR3, the DNA is TGTGCCACCAGCAGAGATCTATGGGAGTCCCAAGAGACCCAGTACTTC. This translates into CATSRDLWESQETQYF. The full variable domain, rest sourced from reference TRBV15 and TRBJ2-5, is DAMVIQNPRYQVTQFGKPVTLSCSQTLNHNVMYWYQQKSSQAPKLLFHYYDKDFNNEADTPDNFQSRRPNTSFCFLDIRSPGLGDTAMYLCATSRDLWESQETQYFGPGTRLLVL.

This clonotype was counted at least ten times. The chain combines TRBV7-9 with TRBJ2-6; D call uncertain. Germline V gene data show CDR1 as SEHNR and CDR2 as FQNEAQ (reference sequence). V gave up 5 bases and J gave up 3 bases, with 5 bases separating them. CDR3 length: 13 amino acids. The CDR3 coding sequence is TGTGCCAGCAGCGCTCGTGGGGCCAACGTCCTGACTTTC. It encodes CASSARGANVLTF. Based on the CDR3 plus reference TRBV7-9 and TRBJ2-6, the full variable domain is DTGVSQNPRHKITKRGQNVTFRCDPISEHNRLYWYRQTLGQGPEFLTYFQNEAQLEKSRLLSDRFSAERPKGSFSTLEIQRTEQGDSAMYLCASSARGANVLTFGAGSRLTVL.

This clonotype was counted only a few times. This chain links TRBV14 with TRBJ2-2; D unresolved. The CDR3 spans 15 residues. CDR1 and CDR2 from the germline V gene are SGHDN and FVKESK. Trimming left V 2 bases short and J 2 bases short, with 9 bases between. DNA of the CDR3: TGTGCCAGCAGCCAAAGTAGGGATAACACCGGGGAGCTGTTTTTT. The encoded protein is CASSQSRDNTGELFF.

This clonotype was seen at least ten times. The genes are TRBV11-2 and TRBJ1-1, with D perhaps TRBD1 (6 bases). Between the trimmed V and J ends, which lost 6 bases and 6 bases, there was a span of 17 bases. Germline CDR1 reads SGHAT; CDR2 reads FQNNGV. CDR3 size: 14 residues. Here the CDR3 reads CASRGQGWKAEAFF. CDR3 bases: TGTGCCAGCAGGGGTCAGGGGTGGAAGGCTGAAGCTTTCTTT.

This clonotype was seen only a few times. The chain is built from TRBV28 and TRBJ2-7; 9 nucleotides align to TRBD2. V was clipped by 4 bases and J by 7 bases; unmatched bases: 8. The CDR3 is 14 residues long. In germline, CDR1 is MDHEN, CDR2 SYDVKM. The CDR3 loop reads CASSSPAGGREQYF. The CDR3 region has the DNA TGTGCCAGCAGTTCCCCAGCGGGAGGACGTGAGCAGTACTTC.

In this sample, this clonotype turned up many times. V is TRBV10-3 and J is TRBJ1-1; D is unresolved. This CDR3 is 13 amino acids long. V dropped 4 bases and J dropped 3 bases, with 9 bases sitting between them. Germline V gene sequence: CDR1 ENHRY, CDR2 SYGVKD. The CDR3 nucleotides are TGTGCCATCAGTGGGTGGGAGGACACTGAAGCTTTCTTT. Protein: CAISGWEDTEAFF.

This chain joins TRBV10-3 and TRBJ2-6, with a tentative D call TRBD1 (6 bases). The V end lost 3 bases, the J end lost 1 base, and 19 bases lay between the germline ends. This CDR3 has 19 amino acids. In germline, CDR1 is ENHRY, CDR2 SYGVKD. CDR3: CAISDTGTRNRSGANVLTF. DNA for the CDR3: TGTGCCATCAGTGACACCGGGACAAGGAATCGTTCTGGGGCCAACGTCCTGACTTTC.

This sequence joins TRBV7-9 and TRBJ1-6, with 7 positions matching TRBD1. The CDR3 contains 14 residues. V trimming: 5 bases; J trimming: 9 bases; junction bases outside the gene matches: 7. Germline V gene lookup returns CDR1 SEHNR and CDR2 FQNEAQ (reference sequence). DNA for the CDR3: TGTGCCAGCAGCGAACAGGGGTTGGCTTCACCCCTCCACTTT. It specifies CASSEQGLASPLHF.

In this sample, this clonotype turned up many times. The chain has TRBV7-6 and TRBJ2-5, with D possibly being TRBD2 (5 bases). Trimming left V 1 base short and J 5 bases short, with 14 bases between. This CDR3 comprises 15 residues. Looked up from germline, CDR1 is SGHVS and CDR2 is FNYEAQ. The CDR3 sequence: CASSLEVGVSETQYF. The DNA of the CDR3 is TGTGCCAGCAGCTTAGAAGTGGGAGTATCGGAGACCCAGTACTTC.

In this sample, this clonotype turned up many times. V usage is TRBV7-8 and J usage is TRBJ2-5; 9 positions agree with TRBD2. The CDR3 has 16 residues. Germline CDR1 and CDR2: SGHVS and FQNEAQ. Trimming removed 3 bases from V and 4 bases from J; junction bases left unmatched: 9. This CDR3 is CASSFESGRKGETQYF. CDR3 coding DNA: TGTGCCAGCAGCTTCGAAAGCGGGAGGAAGGGAGAGACCCAGTACTTC.

The count of this clonotype is one. The conserved phenylalanine or tryptophan is not found at the CDR3 terminus, so this likely reflects a read error. Because the CDR3's place on the DNA is in doubt, the DNA is left out and the CDR3 is given as listed by TCRdb. The chain joins TRBV7-9 to TRBJ2-7. The CDR3 adds up to 10 amino acids, both ends counted. Germline loops: CDR1 SEHNR, CDR2 FQNEAQ (reference sequence). CDR3 region: CASSPTSRHT.